These 14 T cell receptor beta chains share one sample of origin, sequenced in a study of blood T cell repertoires in COVID-19. Profiling relied on immunoSEQ multiplex PCR, and the TCRdb table lists in-frame clones only, not all of them. The table lists about 160,000 clones, approximately 92% of them singletons, with about 5% in the top ten. Sequencing was carried out using peripheral blood. These receptors were collected from a woman between 50 and 59 years old with acute or convalescent COVID-19.

The chain has TRBV4-3 and TRBJ2-3, with D tentatively TRBD1 (5 bases). Germline V CDR1 and CDR2: LGHNA, YSLEER. This CDR3 comprises 17 residues. The germline V and J ends were trimmed by 3 bases and 13 bases, with 29 bases remaining between them. The CDR3 reads CASSQEGELGVPLFKYF. CDR3 coding DNA: TGCGCCAGCAGCCAGGAAGGAGAGTTAGGGGTCCCCCTGTTCAAGTATTTT.

The rearrangement uses TRBV29-1 and TRBJ2-6, with D unresolved. Germline-derived CDR1 and CDR2 are SQVTM and ANQGSEA. Trimming stripped 4 bases from V and 0 bases from J, with 4 bases between. This CDR3 contains 13 residues. The DNA of the CDR3 is TGCAGCGTTGGTAGCTCTGGGGCCAACGTCCTGACTTTC. Translated, it gives CSVGSSGANVLTF.

Only one count was recorded for this clone. The gene calls are TRBV28 and TRBJ1-5; D not certain. The CDR3 is 14 residues long. Germline loops: CDR1 MDHEN, CDR2 SYDVKM. V was clipped by 2 bases and J by 7 bases, with 12 bases between them. The CDR3 DNA reads TGTGCCAGCAGTTTAACGGTAGGAGGCCAGCCCCAGCATTTT. Encoded protein: CASSLTVGGQPQHF.

The chain joins TRBV30 to TRBJ1-1; TRBD1 agrees at 7 bases. V shed 5 bases, J shed 4 bases, and the junction held 16 bases outside the gene matches. This CDR3 has 16 amino acids. Germline lookup yields CDR1 GTSNPN and CDR2 SVGIG (reference sequence). CDR3 sequence: CAWGDPYTGDGTEAFF. The CDR3 region has the DNA TGTGCCTGGGGTGACCCCTATACAGGGGACGGCACTGAAGCTTTCTTT.

This chain joins TRBV7-3 and TRBJ2-1; a weak D match, TRBD2 (6 bases). The germline V gene has CDR1 SGHTA and CDR2 FQGTGA. Between the trimmed V and J ends, which lost 4 bases and 9 bases, there was a span of 25 bases. The length of the CDR3 is 17 residues. CDR3 region: CASSSSDYYEPVSEQFF. CDR3 bases: TGTGCCAGCAGCTCGTCGGACTATTACGAACCAGTAAGTGAGCAGTTCTTC. Full variable domain (rest looked up from reference TRBV7-3 and TRBJ2-1): GAGVSQTPSNKVTEKGKYVELRCDPISGHTALYWYRQSLGQGPEFLIYFQGTGAADDSGLPNDRFFAVRPEGSVSTLKIQRTERGDSAVYLCASSSSDYYEPVSEQFFGPGTRLTVL.

The chain combines TRBV15 with TRBJ1-5, with D possibly matching TRBD1 (5 bases). V was cut by 10 bases and J by 4 bases, with 11 bases left in between. The CDR3 extends over 12 amino acids. The germline V gene has CDR1 LNHNV and CDR2 YYDKDF (reference sequence). The CDR3 is CAISKGNQPQHF. CDR3 nucleotide sequence: TGTGCCATCTCAAAGGGGAATCAGCCCCAGCATTTT.

This sequence joins TRBV5-6 and TRBJ2-7, with 7 positions matching TRBD2. Germline-derived CDR1 and CDR2 are SGHDT and YYEEEE. The CDR3 spans 14 residues. J gave up 7 bases and V 6 bases, and 13 bases lay outside the gene matches. This CDR3 reads CASTIGGGSWEQYF. CDR3 in DNA: TGTGCCAGCACCATCGGGGGAGGGTCCTGGGAGCAGTACTTC.

The gene calls are TRBV2 and TRBJ1-1; D is uncertain. V was clipped by 5 bases and J by 1 base, with 8 bases between them. The CDR3 length is 13 residues. The germline CDR1 and CDR2 sequences are SNHLY and FYNNEI. The CDR3, as DNA: TGTGCCAGCAGTCCCGGGAAGAACACTGAAGCTTTCTTT. It codes for CASSPGKNTEAFF.

This clone has a single count. The J gene is TRBJ1-1, the V gene TRBV28, with TRBD1 matching 8 bases. V trimming: 9 bases; J trimming: 10 bases; junction bases outside the gene matches: 4. Germline-derived CDR1 and CDR2 are MDHEN and SYDVKM. The CDR3 totals 10 residues. CDR3 sequence reads: CASGTGGAFF. Written as DNA, the CDR3 is TGTGCCAGTGGGACAGGCGGAGCTTTCTTT.

The J gene is TRBJ2-5, the V gene TRBV4-3; 12 bases agree with TRBD2. This CDR3 spans 17 amino acids. Germline V gene data show CDR1 as LGHNA and CDR2 as YSLEER. With 2 bases clipped from V and 2 bases from J, the junction kept 6 bases outside the gene matches. CDR3 in amino acids: CASSQTTSGRMQETQYF. Here the CDR3 DNA reads TGCGCCAGCAGCCAAACCACTAGCGGGAGGATGCAAGAGACCCAGTACTTC.

The rearrangement links TRBV6-5 to TRBJ1-3; a weak D match, TRBD1 (6 bases). The CDR3 loop spans 15 amino acids. Trimming shortened V by 5 bases and J by 2 bases, and 13 bases separated the two germline ends. CDR1 is MNHEY and CDR2 is SVGAGI in the germline V gene. For the CDR3, the DNA is TGTGCCAGCAGTCGGGTGGACAGCCCTGGAAACACCATATATTTT. Translation gives CASSRVDSPGNTIYF.

This clone was picked up one time. The chain carries TRBV6-5 and TRBJ2-1, with 16 bases that match TRBD2. Germline CDR1 and CDR2: MNHEY and SVGAGI. CDR3 length equals 16 residues. Trimming cost V 5 bases and J 7 bases; bases outside gene matches: 5. CDR3 in DNA: TGTGCCAGCAGTAACTTGGGACTAGCGGGAGGGAATGAGCAGTTCTTC. Its protein product is CASSNLGLAGGNEQFF.

This rearrangement joins TRBV7-6 to TRBJ2-2; TRBD1 matches 8 bases. The J segment lost 6 bases and the V segment lost 5 bases, leaving 8 bases of the junction unmatched. Germline CDR1 and CDR2: SGHVS and FNYEAQ. The CDR3 covers 15 residues. CDR3 region: CASSPDRGAPGELFF. The CDR3, as DNA: TGTGCCAGCAGCCCTGACAGGGGCGCCCCCGGGGAGCTGTTTTTT.

The chain recombines TRBV10-3 with TRBJ2-1; D not certain. CDR1 and CDR2 (germline): ENHRY, SYGVKD. V gave up 7 bases and J gave up 10 bases, with 11 bases separating them. The CDR3 extends over 11 amino acids. CDR3 sequence reads: CAIMSEAEQFF. The CDR3 DNA reads TGTGCCATCATGTCCGAGGCCGAGCAGTTCTTC.